This T cell receptor beta chain appears in the sequencing data of a study of metastatic and nonmetastatic thyroid tumors. In the study overall: From malignant and benign thyroid patients, repertoires in blood and in tumor or nodule tissue were compared. Findings of the study overall: Patients with malignant thyroid tumors reportedly had significantly higher TCR beta diversity than those with benign nodules, in blood and tumor.

There are 13 residues in the CDR3. CDR1 is MNHNS, CDR2 SASEGT, per germline. Trimming took 10 bases from V and 4 from J; bases not matched to a gene: 7. Per the original data handling: The study's classifier, a distant-metastasis tool for papillary thyroid cancer, was built using CDR3 differences across clinicopathological groups. TCRdb reanalyzed the PCR reads with MiXCR. The V and J calls were determined by TCRdb, not by the authors. In the table there are fewer than 30,000 clones, about 17% of which are singletons. Patients were all untreated before their thyroid surgery. To note about this clone: The antigen remains undetermined.

The sequence was collected from a female donor with papillary thyroid cancer or a benign thyroid nodule (not recorded which). Some clones in this sample may be carry-over from other donors' samples. The chain uses TRBV6-1 and TRBJ2-7; TRBD2 matches 10 bases. Sequencing was carried out using blood. The chain's CDR3 is CATRTSGVYEQYF. The CDR3 nucleotides are TGTGCCACCCGGACTAGCGGAGTATACGAGCAGTACTTC.